A selection of T cell receptor beta chains follows, all from one sample in a study of shared clonotypes between healthy human individuals. Measured with immunoSEQ multiplex PCR; TCRdb has only the in-frame clones, and not every one. Altogether some 380,000 clones are present, about 96% being singletons, with the ten largest covering about 0.32%. Sequencing used memory CD8+ T cells sorted from blood. The receptors stem from a man younger than 40 in good health. CDR3s include the opening cysteine and the closing phenylalanine or tryptophan. The order of the fields is V gene, D gene, clone size, J gene, CDR3 length, CDR3 protein, CDR3 DNA. The D gene is left open where the match is weak. For some rows the clone size is stated as once, few or many, or as a class when expanded; others skip it.

TRBV7-2	NA	NA	TRBJ1-2	14	CASSLGDGGYGYTF	TGTGCCAGCAGCTTGGGGGACGGAGGGTATGGCTACACCTTC
TRBV5-6	TRBD1	once	TRBJ2-3	14	CASSPGQVTDTQYF	TGTGCCAGCAGCCCAGGACAGGTAACAGATACGCAGTATTTT
TRBV27	TRBD2	NA	TRBJ2-3	14	CASSFSGRRWTQYF	TGTGCCAGCAGTTTTAGCGGGAGGCGATGGACGCAGTATTTT
TRBV5-4	NA	NA	TRBJ2-5	16	CASSLISERIQETQYF	TGTGCCAGCAGCTTGATAAGCGAGCGGATACAAGAGACCCAGTACTTC
TRBV5-1	NA	NA	TRBJ2-5	14	CASSLGGVQETQYF	TGCGCCAGCAGCTTGGGGGGGGTCCAAGAGACCCAGTACTTC
TRBV30	NA	NA	TRBJ2-7	11	CAWRGVYEQYF	TGTGCCTGGAGGGGGGTTTACGAGCAGTACTTC
TRBV19	TRBD1	NA	TRBJ1-4	14	CASSIDRGNEKLFF	TGTGCCAGTAGTATCGACAGGGGTAATGAAAAACTGTTTTTT
TRBV5-5	NA	NA	TRBJ1-1	14	CASSLEGFNTEAFF	TGTGCCAGCAGCTTGGAGGGATTCAACACTGAAGCTTTCTTT
TRBV29-1	TRBD2	NA	TRBJ2-7	11	CSVGGEGEQYF	TGCAGCGTTGGAGGGGAGGGGGAGCAGTACTTC
TRBV29-1	NA	NA	TRBJ2-4	15	CSVETGERVGNIQYF	TGCAGCGTTGAAACGGGGGAAAGGGTAGGGAACATTCAGTACTTC
TRBV5-1	TRBD2	once	TRBJ2-1	17	CASSGGLSSGVNNEQFF	TGCGCCAGCAGCGGGGGTCTTTCCAGCGGGGTTAACAATGAGCAGTTCTTC
TRBV21-1	NA	NA	TRBJ1-2	13	CASSTRTGAGYTF	TGTGCCAGCAGCACGAGGACAGGGGCGGGTTACACCTTC